This TCR beta chain was sequenced during a study of T cells after posttransplantation cyclophosphamide. General study findings and limits: TRB clonality was highly associated with recipient CMV seropositivity and reactivation. Skin or GI-infiltrating T cells shared few TRB sequences with blood.

Repertoires were generated with immunoSEQ multiplex PCR, while TCRdb's copy carries only in-frame clones and drops some. The profile covers about 22,000 clones, with 86% appearing a single time and 9% to 14% taken by the ten largest. Regarding this clone: Antigen specificity is unknown.

A marrow graft followed busulfan-fludarabine conditioning, with cyclophosphamide on days +3 and +4. Trimming removed 0 bases from V and 5 bases from J; junction bases left unmatched: 8. Germline values: CDR1 MNHEY, CDR2 SMNVEV (reference sequence). The CDR3 consists of 16 residues. This receptor was identified in a female patient in her 30s who received an allogeneic stem cell transplant from an unrelated donor, was CMV-positive, and had no GVHD. Some T cells may trace back to the graft donor. The starting material was PBMCs, obtained after allogeneic stem cell transplant with posttransplant cyclophosphamide. The chain has TRBV27 and TRBJ1-1, with 8 bases fitting TRBD1. CDR3 in DNA: TGTGCCAGCAGTTTATCGTATGGACAGGGAGGAACTGAAGCTTTCTTT. Translated, it gives CASSLSYGQGGTEAFF.